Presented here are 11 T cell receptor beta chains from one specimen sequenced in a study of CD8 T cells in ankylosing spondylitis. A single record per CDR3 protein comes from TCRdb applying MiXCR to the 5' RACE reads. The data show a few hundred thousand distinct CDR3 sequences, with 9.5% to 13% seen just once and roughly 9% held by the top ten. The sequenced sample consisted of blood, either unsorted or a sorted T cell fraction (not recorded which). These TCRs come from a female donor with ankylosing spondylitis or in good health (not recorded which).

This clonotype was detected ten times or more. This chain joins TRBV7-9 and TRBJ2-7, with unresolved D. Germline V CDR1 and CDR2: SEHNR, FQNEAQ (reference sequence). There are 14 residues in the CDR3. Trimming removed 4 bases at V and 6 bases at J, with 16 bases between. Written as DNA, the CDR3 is TGTGCCAGCAGCTCCCCTCCCCTCGAAGCCGAGCAGTACTTC. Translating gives CASSSPPLEAEQYF.

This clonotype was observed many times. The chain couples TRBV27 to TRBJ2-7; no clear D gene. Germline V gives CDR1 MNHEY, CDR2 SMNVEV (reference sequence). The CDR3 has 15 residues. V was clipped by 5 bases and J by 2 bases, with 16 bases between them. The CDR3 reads CASSPHLAETYEQYF. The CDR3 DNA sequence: TGTGCCAGCAGTCCCCATCTGGCAGAAACCTACGAGCAGTACTTC.

The CDR3 spells CASSLWAGGGYNEQFF. The CDR3 bases are TGTGCCAGCAGTTTATGGGCGGGAGGGGGGTACAATGAGCAGTTCTTC. V gene TRBV27 combines with J gene TRBJ2-1; 9 bases agree with TRBD2. The CDR3 spans 16 residues. Looked up from germline, CDR1 is MNHEY and CDR2 is SMNVEV (reference sequence). V lost 1 base, J lost 4 bases, and 5 bases stayed unmatched.

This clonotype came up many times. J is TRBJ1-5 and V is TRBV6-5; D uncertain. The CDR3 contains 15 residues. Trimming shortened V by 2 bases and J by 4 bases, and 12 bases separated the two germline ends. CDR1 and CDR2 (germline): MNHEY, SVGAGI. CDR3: CASSYGSLGNQPQHF. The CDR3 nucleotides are TGTGCCAGCAGTTACGGCAGTCTTGGGAATCAGCCCCAGCATTTT.

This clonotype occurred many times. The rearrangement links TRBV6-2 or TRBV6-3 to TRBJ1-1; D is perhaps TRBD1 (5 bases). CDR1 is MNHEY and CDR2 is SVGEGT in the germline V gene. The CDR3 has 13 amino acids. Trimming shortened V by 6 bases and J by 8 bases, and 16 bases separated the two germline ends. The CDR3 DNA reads TGTGCCAGCAGCCTTGGAGTCGGGGCCGAAGCTTTCTTT. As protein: CASSLGVGAEAFF.

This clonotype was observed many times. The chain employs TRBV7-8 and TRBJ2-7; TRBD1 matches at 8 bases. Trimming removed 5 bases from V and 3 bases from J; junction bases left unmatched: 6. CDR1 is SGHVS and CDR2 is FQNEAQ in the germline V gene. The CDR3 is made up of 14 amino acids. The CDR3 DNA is TGTGCCAGCAGCCCTACGGACAGGGTCTACGAGCAGTACTTC. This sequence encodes CASSPTDRVYEQYF.

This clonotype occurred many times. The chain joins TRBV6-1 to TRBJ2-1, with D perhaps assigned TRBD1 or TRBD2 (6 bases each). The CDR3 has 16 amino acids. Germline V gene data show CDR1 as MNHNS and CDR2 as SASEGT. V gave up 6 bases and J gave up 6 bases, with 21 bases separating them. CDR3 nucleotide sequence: TGTGCCAGCAGACTCCTACCATCGGGGGCCCCCAATGAGCAGTTCTTC. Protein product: CASRLLPSGAPNEQFF.

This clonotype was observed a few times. CDR3: CASSFGPRSQPYNEQFF. The CDR3, as DNA: TGTGCCAGCAGCTTCGGGCCTCGGTCTCAGCCCTACAATGAGCAGTTCTTC. The V call is TRBV7-2, the J call TRBJ2-1; D ambiguous. Germline CDR1 reads SGHTA; CDR2 reads FQGNSA. Trimming took off 3 bases at V and 2 bases at J, with 17 bases between the two ends. The CDR3 sequence is 17 residues long.

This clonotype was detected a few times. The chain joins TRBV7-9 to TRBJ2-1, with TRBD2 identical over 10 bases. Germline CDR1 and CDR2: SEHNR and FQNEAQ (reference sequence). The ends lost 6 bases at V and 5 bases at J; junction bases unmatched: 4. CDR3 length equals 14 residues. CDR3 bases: TGTGCCAGCAGGGGACTAGCGACCCACAATGAGCAGTTCTTC. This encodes CASRGLATHNEQFF.

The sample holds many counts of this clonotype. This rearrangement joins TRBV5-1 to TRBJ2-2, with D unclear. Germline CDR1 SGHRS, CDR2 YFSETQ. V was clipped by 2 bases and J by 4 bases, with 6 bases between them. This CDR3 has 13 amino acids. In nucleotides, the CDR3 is TGCGCCAGCAGCTTCCAGACCACCGGGGAGCTGTTTTTT. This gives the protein CASSFQTTGELFF. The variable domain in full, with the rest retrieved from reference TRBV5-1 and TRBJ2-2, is KAGVTQTPRYLIKTRGQQVTLSCSPISGHRSVSWYQQTPGQGLQFLFEYFSETQRNKGNFPGRFSGRQFSNSRSEMNVSTLELGDSALYLCASSFQTTGELFFGEGSRLTVL.

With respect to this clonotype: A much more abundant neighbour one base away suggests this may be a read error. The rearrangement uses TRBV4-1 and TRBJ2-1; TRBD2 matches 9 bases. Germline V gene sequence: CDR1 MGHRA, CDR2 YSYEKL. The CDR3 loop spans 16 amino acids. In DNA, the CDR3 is TGCACCAGCAGGACACTAGCGGGTAGCTCCTACAATGAGCAGTTCTTC. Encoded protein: CTSRTLAGSSYNEQFF.